These T cell receptor beta chains were read from a single sample in a study of Ad26.COV2.S vaccination and SARS-CoV-2 variants. Produced via immunoSEQ multiplex PCR; TCRdb's table is partial and in-frame only. The sample shows 200,000 to 250,000 clones, 70% to 90% of them seen only once. The sequenced sample was peripheral blood, obtained in a trial of Ad26.COV2.S vaccine versus placebo. These receptor sequences come from a person aged 18-60 years who received the Ad26.COV2.S COVID-19 vaccine or a placebo. CDR3s include the opening cysteine and the closing phenylalanine or tryptophan. D genes are given only for firm matches. Some rows have no size entry. The others give once, few or many, or a class for an expanded clone.

TRBV7-2,TRBJ1-5,15,NA,NA,CASSLGSGLGQPQHF,TGTGCCAGCAGCTTAGGGTCCGGCCTCGGGCAGCCCCAGCATTTT
TRBV10-3,TRBJ1-5,14,NA,NA,CATNPGVGSQPQHF,TGTGCCACAAACCCAGGGGTCGGGAGTCAGCCCCAGCATTTT
TRBV10-3,TRBJ2-7,17,NA,NA,CAISESRRLKGSYEQYF,TGTGCCATCAGTGAGTCGAGGAGGCTGAAGGGCTCCTACGAGCAGTACTTC
TRBV11-1,TRBJ2-1,14,TRBD1,NA,CASSLSDRLSEQFF,TGTGCCAGCAGCTTGTCGGACAGGCTTAGTGAGCAGTTCTTC
TRBV19,TRBJ1-5,15,NA,NA,CASTPIRDSNQPQHF,TGTGCCAGTACCCCGATTAGGGATAGCAATCAGCCCCAGCATTTT
TRBV6-2/TRBV6-3,TRBJ2-7,11,NA,NA,CASSPKFEQYF,TGTGCCAGCAGTCCAAAGTTCGAGCAGTACTTC
TRBV9,TRBJ2-5,15,TRBD2,once,CASSVAAGGEETQYF,TGTGCCAGCAGCGTAGCGGCGGGAGGGGAAGAGACCCAGTACTTC
TRBV27,TRBJ2-1,14,NA,NA,CASSLGHVWVEQFF,TGTGCCAGCAGTTTGGGGCACGTATGGGTTGAGCAGTTCTTC
TRBV3-1/TRBV3-2,TRBJ2-2,18,NA,NA,CASSQGSLALRNTGELFF,TGTGCCAGCAGCCAAGGCTCCCTAGCTTTGCGGAACACCGGGGAGCTGTTTTTT
TRBV30,TRBJ1-3,14,TRBD1,NA,CAGGTVFSGNTIYF,TGTGCCGGGGGGACAGTTTTCTCTGGAAACACCATATATTTT
TRBV5-1,TRBJ1-1,15,NA,NA,CASSLVGEGGTEAFF,TGCGCCAGCAGCTTGGTCGGGGAGGGGGGCACTGAAGCTTTCTTT
TRBV6-1,TRBJ1-1,12,NA,NA,CASSETNTEAFF,TGTGCCAGCAGTGAAACGAACACTGAAGCTTTCTTT
TRBV21-1,TRBJ2-7,14,NA,NA,CASPPGNLVDEQYF,TGTGCCAGCCCCCCGGGGAATTTAGTAGACGAGCAGTACTTC
TRBV4-1,TRBJ2-3,18,NA,NA,CASSQDLAGLTSTDTQYF,TGCGCCAGCAGCCAAGATCTGGCGGGGCTAACTAGCACAGATACGCAGTATTTT
TRBV2,TRBJ2-7,12,NA,NA,CASSGQFQGKYF,TGTGCCAGCAGTGGTCAGTTTCAGGGGAAGTACTTC
TRBV5-4,TRBJ2-3,16,TRBD1,few,CASRPTGVMGTDTQYF,TGTGCCAGCAGGCCTACAGGGGTTATGGGGACAGATACGCAGTATTTT
TRBV6-2/TRBV6-3,TRBJ2-1,16,NA,NA,CASSYSIVSGYNEQFF,TGTGCCAGCAGTTACTCGATAGTATCGGGTTACAATGAGCAGTTCTTC
TRBV18,TRBJ1-1,18,NA,NA,CASSPPGRDLRMNTEAFF,TGTGCCAGCTCACCACCGGGCCGCGACCTTCGGATGAACACTGAAGCTTTCTTT
TRBV28,TRBJ2-3,18,TRBD2,NA,CASSLGLAGMVPTDTQYF,TGTGCCAGCAGTTTAGGACTAGCGGGGATGGTTCCCACAGATACGCAGTATTTT
TRBV27,TRBJ1-5,15,TRBD1,NA,CASSPGGTRDQPQHF,TGTGCCAGCAGTCCAGGGGGGACAAGGGATCAGCCCCAGCATTTT
TRBV18,TRBJ2-5,15,TRBD1,NA,CASSHGQGALETQYF,TGTGCCAGCTCACACGGACAGGGGGCGTTGGAGACCCAGTACTTC
TRBV7-6,TRBJ2-7,16,NA,NA,CASSLKGGGPLYEQYF,TGTGCCAGCAGCTTAAAGGGGGGAGGGCCTCTCTACGAGCAGTACTTC
TRBV6-5,TRBJ1-1,16,NA,NA,CASSYEDARGTTEAFF,TGTGCCAGCAGTTATGAGGACGCCCGGGGGACCACTGAAGCTTTCTTT
TRBV11-2,TRBJ2-5,12,NA,NA,CASRSLEETQYF,TGTGCCAGCAGGTCCCTGGAAGAGACCCAGTACTTC
TRBV19,TRBJ1-2,16,NA,NA,CASSAHLQEVLDGYTF,TGTGCCAGTAGTGCGCACTTACAGGAGGTGCTCGATGGCTACACCTTC
TRBV5-4,TRBJ2-2,14,TRBD1,NA,CASSLDRDFGELFF,TGTGCCAGCAGCTTAGACAGGGATTTCGGGGAGCTGTTTTTT
TRBV5-6,TRBJ2-7,15,NA,NA,CASSLPGKGHLEQYF,TGTGCCAGCAGCTTGCCAGGGAAAGGTCATCTCGAGCAGTACTTC
TRBV10-3,TRBJ2-7,13,NA,NA,CAILRDGAYEQYF,TGTGCCATCCTGCGGGACGGGGCCTACGAGCAGTACTTC
TRBV27,TRBJ1-2,14,NA,NA,CASSFGAGNYGYTF,TGTGCCAGCAGTTTCGGGGCGGGGAACTATGGCTACACCTTC
TRBV9,TRBJ2-3,15,NA,NA,CASSVVADRTDTQYF,TGTGCCAGCAGCGTAGTTGCGGACCGCACAGATACGCAGTATTTT
TRBV2,TRBJ1-3,13,NA,NA,CASSQGAGNTIYF,TGTGCCAGCAGCCAAGGTGCTGGAAACACCATATATTTT
TRBV30,TRBJ1-6,18,NA,NA,CAWRRSLEGSSYNSPLHF,TGTGCCTGGAGGCGCTCCCTCGAGGGCAGCTCCTATAATTCACCCCTCCACTTT
TRBV5-1,TRBJ2-7,12,NA,NA,CASRRGDYEQYF,TGCGCCAGCAGACGGGGAGACTACGAGCAGTACTTC
TRBV5-6,TRBJ1-5,15,NA,NA,CASRERGKSNQPQHF,TGTGCCAGCAGAGAACGGGGGAAGAGCAATCAGCCCCAGCATTTT
TRBV7-2,TRBJ2-7,14,TRBD1,NA,CASKGQGMRDEQYF,TGTGCCAGCAAGGGACAGGGGATGAGAGACGAGCAGTACTTC
TRBV2,TRBJ2-7,15,TRBD1,NA,CASSPGTDLAYEQYF,TGTGCCAGCAGCCCTGGGACAGATCTGGCTTACGAGCAGTACTTC
TRBV18,TRBJ1-1,15,NA,few,CASSPLGGVNTEAFF,TGTGCCAGCTCACCACTTGGGGGTGTGAACACTGAAGCTTTCTTT
TRBV27,TRBJ2-3,16,TRBD1,once,CASSLIGTGLTDTQYF,TGTGCCAGCAGTTTAATCGGGACAGGGTTAACAGATACGCAGTATTTT
TRBV18,TRBJ1-1,14,NA,NA,CASSPGWQKTEAFF,TGTGCCAGCTCACCAGGGTGGCAGAAAACTGAAGCTTTCTTT
TRBV18,TRBJ2-3,14,NA,NA,CASSALDRADTQYF,TGTGCCAGCTCAGCCCTTGATAGGGCAGATACGCAGTATTTT
TRBV28,TRBJ1-5,16,TRBD1,NA,CASSFHLGGAGQPQHF,TGTGCCAGCAGTTTCCATCTAGGGGGCGCTGGTCAGCCCCAGCATTTT
TRBV7-9,TRBJ2-2,17,NA,NA,CASSTNPVDPNTGELFF,TGTGCCAGCAGTACAAATCCGGTAGACCCGAACACCGGGGAGCTGTTTTTT
TRBV24-1,TRBJ2-1,16,TRBD1,few,CATSDPPGTDYNEQFF,TGTGCCACCAGTGACCCACCCGGGACAGATTACAATGAGCAGTTCTTC
TRBV9,TRBJ1-2,13,NA,many,CASSVGAVYGYTF,TGTGCCAGCAGCGTAGGAGCAGTTTATGGCTACACCTTC
TRBV28,TRBJ1-4,18,TRBD1,NA,CASRSHGQGLLTNEKLFF,TGTGCCAGCAGGAGCCACGGACAGGGTCTGTTGACTAATGAAAAACTGTTTTTT
TRBV5-6,TRBJ1-6,14,TRBD1,NA,CASSFQGAQSPLHF,TGTGCCAGCAGCTTCCAGGGGGCGCAATCACCCCTCCACTTT
TRBV19,TRBJ2-7,15,NA,NA,CASSLRDAGSYEQYF,TGTGCCAGTAGTCTCCGGGATGCAGGGTCCTACGAGCAGTACTTC
TRBV20-1,TRBJ2-7,10,NA,NA,CSARANEQYF,TGCAGTGCTAGAGCCAACGAGCAGTACTTC
TRBV5-4,TRBJ2-5,13,NA,NA,CASSPEIQETQYF,TGTGCCAGCAGTCCGGAAATACAAGAGACCCAGTACTTC